Shown below are 28 T cell receptor beta chains from a single sample sequenced in a study of T cells in Graves' hyperthyroidism and ophthalmopathy. TCR beta CDR3 regions were amplified from RNA. The study used the HTBI primer set for a first-round RT-PCR of the TCR CDR3. MiXCR was run by TCRdb on the multiplex PCR reads, yielding one entry per CDR3 protein. Of about 180,000 distinct CDR3 sequences in the sample, about a sixth were seen once. The sequenced sample was blood. These receptors were taken from a woman aged 45 to 65 with Graves' hyperthyroidism.

At least ten counts were recorded for this clonotype. The chain links TRBV18 to TRBJ1-2, with D possibly TRBD1 on 5 matching bases. Trimming shortened V by 3 bases and J by 8 bases, and 13 bases separated the two germline ends. The CDR3 has 13 amino acids. Germline CDR1 and CDR2: KGHSH and LQKENI. The DNA for the CDR3 is TGTGCCAGCTCACCTGTCGTACGGGACGGCTACACCTTC. This encodes CASSPVVRDGYTF.

This clonotype occurred a few times. The V call is TRBV4-3, the J call TRBJ2-1, with 7 nucleotides matching TRBD1. CDR3 length equals 16 residues. J gave up 2 bases and V 11 bases, and 15 bases lay outside the gene matches. CDR1 is LGHNA and CDR2 is YSLEER in the germline V gene. The chain's CDR3 is CAPQSPDRVTYNEQFF. CDR3 DNA: TGCGCCCCCCAATCACCCGACAGGGTAACCTACAATGAGCAGTTCTTC.

The DNA for the CDR3 is TGCGCCAGCAGCCACCCGAGGGTGGCTAGCGGGGGGCCGATCACCGGGGAGCTGTTTTTT. Its protein is CASSHPRVASGGPITGELFF. This rearrangement joins TRBV4-1 to TRBJ2-2, with 11 bases lining up with TRBD2. Germline values: CDR1 MGHRA, CDR2 YSYEKL. This CDR3 is 20 amino acids long. J gave up 4 bases and V 3 bases, and 16 bases lay outside the gene matches.

This clonotype appeared many times. The V and J genes are TRBV6-1 and TRBJ2-7, with a weak D call TRBD1 (5 bases). V was shortened by 7 bases and J by 4 bases, with 17 bases between the two germline ends. CDR1 is MNHNS and CDR2 is SASEGT in the germline V gene. The CDR3 has 14 residues. The CDR3 is CASTLRGSGYEQYF. The CDR3 bases are TGTGCCAGCACTCTTAGGGGTTCAGGTTACGAGCAGTACTTC.

This clonotype was counted between two and nine times. V usage is TRBV5-1 and J usage is TRBJ2-7; D might be TRBD1 (5 bases). CDR3 length equals 14 residues. CDR1 and CDR2 (germline): SGHRS, YFSETQ. V was pared by 2 bases and J by 3 bases, with 12 bases between. In DNA form, the CDR3 reads TGCGCCAGCAGCTTAGGGCAGGGAAACTACGAGCAGTACTTC. It is translated as CASSLGQGNYEQYF.

Only a few counts were recorded for this clonotype. This chain links TRBV19 with TRBJ1-5, with D uncertain. The germline V and J ends were trimmed by 0 bases and 5 bases, with 11 bases remaining between them. Germline CDR1 LNHDA, CDR2 SQIVND (reference sequence). The CDR3 spans 15 residues. The DNA for the CDR3 is TGTGCCAGTAGTATAGATTTGGCAGCCCATCAGCCCCAGCATTTT. It specifies CASSIDLAAHQPQHF.

In this sample, this clonotype turned up a few times. It may be a read error: a sequence one base away is much more abundant. V and J are TRBV5-4 and TRBJ1-1; the D is unclear. The CDR3 totals 14 residues. Trimming left V 4 bases short and J 0 bases short, with 10 bases between. The germline gives CDR1 SGHNT, CDR2 YYREEE (reference sequence). The CDR3 is CASSVREVNTEAFF. CDR3 sequence (DNA): TGTGCCAGCAGCGTCCGGGAAGTGAACACTGAAGCTTTCTTT.

This clonotype was detected many times. J is TRBJ2-5 and V is TRBV28, with a tentative D call TRBD2 (5 bases). Germline values: CDR1 MDHEN, CDR2 SYDVKM. The CDR3 runs to 17 residues. Between the trimmed V and J ends, which lost 0 bases and 2 bases, there was a span of 16 bases. The CDR3 reads CASSLWRVDKLQETQYF. The CDR3 DNA reads as TGTGCCAGCAGTTTATGGCGGGTCGACAAACTTCAAGAGACCCAGTACTTC.

The chain uses TRBV29-1 and TRBJ1-1; 10 nucleotides align to TRBD1. CDR3 length equals 16 residues. Germline V gene lookup returns CDR1 SQVTM and CDR2 ANQGSEA. V lost 7 bases to trimming and J lost 0 bases; unmatched junction nucleotides: 11. The CDR3 DNA follows: TGCAGCGCCCGACTCCGGGACAGGGGATTGAACACTGAAGCTTTCTTT. Translated: CSARLRDRGLNTEAFF.

This clonotype was seen at least ten times. This rearrangement joins TRBV12-3 or TRBV12-4 to TRBJ2-3; the match to TRBD1 covers 7 bases. V lost 4 bases and J lost 6; bases outside the gene matches: 7. The CDR3 runs 14 residues. The CDR3 DNA follows: TGTGCCAGCAGTTGGGAAACAGGGGTTGATACGCAGTATTTT. It yields the protein CASSWETGVDTQYF.

This chain connects TRBV6-1 to TRBJ2-1; a weak D match, TRBD1 (6 bases). Deletions cut 6 bases from V and 4 bases from J, with 13 bases between. Per the germline V gene, CDR1 is MNHNS and CDR2 is SASEGT. The CDR3 runs to 14 residues. In DNA form, the CDR3 reads TGTGCCAGCAGCCGGGACACCAATTACAATGAGCAGTTCTTC. This gives the protein CASSRDTNYNEQFF.

In its sample, this clonotype was seen many times. This chain joins TRBV5-1 and TRBJ2-3; TRBD1 matches 7 bases. Germline CDR1 reads SGHRS; CDR2 reads YFSETQ. This CDR3 has 16 residues. The junction had 4 bases not matched to a gene; V was cut back by 0 bases and J by 0 bases. CDR3 nucleotide sequence: TGCGCCAGCAGCTTGGTAGGGGGCCCCAGCACAGATACGCAGTATTTT. Its protein product is CASSLVGGPSTDTQYF.

This clonotype appeared many times. This chain uses TRBV6-1 with TRBJ2-1; 7 bases match TRBD1. V shed 5 bases and J 2 bases; nucleotides not matched to a gene: 6. This CDR3 is 15 amino acids long. CDR1 is MNHNS, CDR2 SASEGT, per germline. CDR3 residues: CASSTYRGAYNEQFF. CDR3 nucleotide sequence: TGTGCCAGCAGTACTTACAGGGGCGCCTACAATGAGCAGTTCTTC.

This clonotype was counted at least ten times. J is TRBJ2-1 and V is TRBV18, with 10 bases aligning to TRBD2. J gave up 4 bases and V 3 bases, and 3 bases lay outside the gene matches. The CDR3 is 15 residues long. Looked up from germline, CDR1 is KGHSH and CDR2 is LQKENI. The CDR3 bases are TGTGCCAGCTCACCGGGACTAGCGAGATACAATGAGCAGTTCTTC. As protein: CASSPGLARYNEQFF.

This clonotype was detected only a few times. The V call is TRBV4-3, the J call TRBJ1-1, with D possibly matching TRBD1 (6 bases). Germline CDR1 and CDR2: LGHNA and YSLEER. CDR3 size: 14 residues. V was shortened by 2 bases and J by 2 bases, with 9 bases between the two germline ends. DNA of the CDR3: TGCGCCAGCAGCCAACAGGGGTTCAACACTGAAGCTTTCTTT. It is translated as CASSQQGFNTEAFF.

This clonotype was detected many times. The chain uses TRBV12-3 or TRBV12-4 and TRBJ1-2, with D unresolved. Trimming shortened V by 5 bases and J by 4 bases, and 11 bases separated the two germline ends. The CDR3 runs 13 residues. Here the CDR3 DNA reads TGTGCCAGCAGTCCCACGGGTCTCTATGGCTACACCTTC. This encodes CASSPTGLYGYTF.

This clonotype was seen many times. The J gene is TRBJ2-5, the V gene TRBV28; D is perhaps TRBD1 or TRBD2 (5 bases each). CDR3 length: 14 residues. CDR1 is MDHEN, CDR2 SYDVKM, per germline. Trimming left V 3 bases short and J 1 base short, with 9 bases between. The CDR3, as DNA: TGTGCCAGCAGTTTGGGACCCCTCCAAGAGACCCAGTACTTC. Translation gives CASSLGPLQETQYF.

This clonotype was counted between two and nine times. The V gene is TRBV3-1, the J gene TRBJ1-6; D remains ambiguous. The CDR3 length is 15 residues. Trimming shortened V by 4 bases and J by 7 bases, and 14 bases separated the two germline ends. Germline CDR1 LGHDT, CDR2 YNNKEL (reference sequence). As DNA, the CDR3 is TGTGCCAGCAGCCCAGGTGGGGTGGGCAATTCACCCCTCCACTTT. It translates to CASSPGGVGNSPLHF.

In its sample, this clonotype was seen many times. The chain recombines TRBV6-1 with TRBJ2-1; a weak D match, TRBD2 (5 bases). CDR3 length: 15 amino acids. The germline V gene has CDR1 MNHNS and CDR2 SASEGT. Trimming cost V 7 bases and J 8 bases, with 21 bases left between them. The CDR3 region is CASTSGPRVHDEQFF. The DNA of the CDR3 is TGTGCCAGCACCTCCGGGCCGAGGGTACACGATGAGCAGTTCTTC.

Comments on this clonotype: Its ends do not fully match the called genes, so a read error is possible. The chain employs TRBV7-9 and TRBJ2-1, with 7 bases lining up with TRBD2. CDR1 and CDR2 from the germline V gene are SEHNR and FQNEAQ (reference sequence). The CDR3 is made up of 15 amino acids. In DNA form, the CDR3 reads TGTGCCAGTAGCTCCGGCGGGAGAGTTGAGAATGAGCAGTTCTTC. This encodes CASSSGGRVENEQFF.

The sample holds many counts of this clonotype. V and J are TRBV10-1 and TRBJ1-6; D uncertain. The length of the CDR3 is 13 residues. V lost 0 bases and J 9 bases, leaving 6 bases between the germline ends. CDR1 and CDR2 from the germline V gene are WNHNN and SYGVQD (reference sequence). This chain's CDR3 is CASSESRVSPLHF. The DNA for the CDR3 is TGCGCCAGCAGTGAGTCGCGGGTTTCACCCCTCCACTTT.

This chain links TRBV12-3 or TRBV12-4 with TRBJ1-5; 7 bases are shared with TRBD1. The ends lost 6 bases at V and 4 bases at J; junction bases unmatched: 9. The CDR3 has 15 amino acids. The CDR3 DNA follows: TGTGCCAGCAGCAAGACAGGGAACTATAATCAGCCCCAGCATTTT. This translates into CASSKTGNYNQPQHF.

At least ten counts were recorded for this clonotype. The chain links TRBV2 to TRBJ2-3; possibly TRBD1 for D (5 bases). This CDR3 has 14 amino acids. V was trimmed by 7 bases and J by 6 bases, leaving 17 bases between them. The V gene's germline CDR1 is SNHLY and CDR2 FYNNEI. The CDR3 is CASISLGVADTQYF. The DNA of the CDR3 is TGTGCCAGCATATCTTTAGGGGTGGCGGATACGCAGTATTTT.

This clonotype was seen only once. The V call is TRBV2, the J call TRBJ2-1, with 9 positions matching TRBD1. Germline values: CDR1 SNHLY, CDR2 FYNNEI. After removal of 5 bases from V and 1 base from J, the junction contained 6 bases not matched to a gene. The CDR3 spans 16 residues. As DNA, the CDR3 is TGTGCCAGCAGTCTACTAGGACAGGGGTCCTACAATGAGCAGTTCTTC. It translates to CASSLLGQGSYNEQFF.

This clonotype was found many times. The V and J genes are TRBV5-5 and TRBJ1-2, with D hard to call. Trimming left V 2 bases short and J 3 bases short, with 11 bases between. The CDR3 runs to 14 residues. Germline V gene data show CDR1 as SGHKS and CDR2 as YYEKEE (reference sequence). In DNA form, the CDR3 reads TGTGCCAGCAGCTTTTATCCAGACGACTATGGCTACACCTTC. Residues: CASSFYPDDYGYTF.

This clonotype was seen a few times. The chain joins TRBV12-3 or TRBV12-4 to TRBJ2-7; the D is unclear. V shed 6 bases and J shed 0 bases, with 6 bases lying between them. There are 12 residues in the CDR3. CDR3 loop: CASSHNSYEQYF. Written as DNA, the CDR3 is TGTGCCAGCAGCCACAACTCCTACGAGCAGTACTTC.

This clonotype was counted ten times or more. V usage is TRBV5-1 and J usage is TRBJ2-5; 12 bases line up with TRBD1. Per germline, CDR1 SGHRS and CDR2 YFSETQ. V dropped 4 bases and J dropped 5; count of bases not matched to a gene: 9. This CDR3 comprises 16 residues. The CDR3 DNA follows: TGCGCCAGCAGCGATCCGGGACAGGGGGCGGTGGAGACCCAGTACTTC. Translation gives CASSDPGQGAVETQYF.

This clonotype has more than one count but fewer than ten. This sequence may be a read error, since a much larger clone differs from it by one base. The rearrangement uses TRBV28 and TRBJ2-1, with D possibly being TRBD1 (6 bases). The CDR3 consists of 15 residues. The V and J ends lost 6 bases and 0 bases respectively, with 12 bases between them. CDR1 and CDR2 from the germline V gene are MDHEN and SYDVKM. The CDR3 region has the DNA TGTGCCAGCAGCCTGATGGGGGCCTCCTACAATGAGCAGTTCTTC. Its translation: CASSLMGASYNEQFF.